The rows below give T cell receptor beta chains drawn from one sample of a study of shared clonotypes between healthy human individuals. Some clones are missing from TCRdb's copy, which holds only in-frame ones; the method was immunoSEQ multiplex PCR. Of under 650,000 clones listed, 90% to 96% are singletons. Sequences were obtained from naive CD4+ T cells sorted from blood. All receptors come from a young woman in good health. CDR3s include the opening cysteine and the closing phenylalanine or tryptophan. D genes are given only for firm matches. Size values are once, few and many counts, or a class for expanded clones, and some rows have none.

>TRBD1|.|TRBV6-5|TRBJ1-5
CASRGTVNQPQHF
TGTGCCAGCAGGGGGACAGTCAATCAGCCCCAGCATTTT
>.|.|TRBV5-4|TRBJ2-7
CASSPLSPGNKDEQYF
TGTGCCAGCAGCCCACTATCCCCCGGGAATAAGGACGAGCAGTACTTC
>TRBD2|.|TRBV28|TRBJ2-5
CASSTSEVQETQYF
TGTGCCAGCAGTACTAGCGAGGTCCAAGAGACCCAGTACTTC
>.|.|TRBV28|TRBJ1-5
CASSPRPGSNQPQHF
TGTGCCAGCAGCCCTCGGCCGGGAAGCAATCAGCCCCAGCATTTT
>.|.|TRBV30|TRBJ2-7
CAWRRRGLEQYF
TGTGCCTGGAGGCGCAGGGGACTCGAGCAGTACTTC
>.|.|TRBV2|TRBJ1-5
CASRSPGDQPQHF
TGTGCCAGCAGAAGCCCAGGGGATCAGCCCCAGCATTTT
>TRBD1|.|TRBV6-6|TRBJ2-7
CASQTRQGGYEQYF
TGTGCCAGCCAAACTAGACAGGGGGGCTACGAGCAGTACTTC
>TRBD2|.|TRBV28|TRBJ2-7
CASSREVHEQYF
TGTGCCAGCAGTCGGGAGGTCCACGAGCAGTACTTC
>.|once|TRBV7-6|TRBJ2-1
CASSLRAQREQFF
TGTGCCAGCAGCCTAAGGGCCCAGCGTGAGCAGTTCTTC
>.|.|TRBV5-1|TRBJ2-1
CASSLTGSGNEQFF
TGCGCCAGCAGCTTGACTGGGTCCGGCAATGAGCAGTTCTTC
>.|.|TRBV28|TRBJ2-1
CASSSPNEQFF
TGTGCCAGCAGTTCGCCGAACGAGCAGTTCTTC
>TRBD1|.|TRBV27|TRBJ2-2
CASSYLVGDRGGELFF
TGTGCCAGCAGTTACCTCGTGGGGGACAGGGGCGGGGAGCTGTTTTTT
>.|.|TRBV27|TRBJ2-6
CASSNLGSGANVLTF
TGTGCCAGCAGCAACCTGGGGAGCGGGGCCAACGTCCTGACTTTC
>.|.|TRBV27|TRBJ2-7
CASSLVAGYEQYF
TGTGCCAGCAGTTTAGTTGCCGGATACGAGCAGTACTTC
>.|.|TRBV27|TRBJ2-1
CASRQDRSEANEQFF
TGTGCCAGCAGGCAGGACCGATCTGAGGCCAATGAGCAGTTCTTC
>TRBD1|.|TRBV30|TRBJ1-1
CAWGGQAKNTEAFF
TGTGCCTGGGGGGGACAGGCGAAGAACACTGAAGCTTTCTTT
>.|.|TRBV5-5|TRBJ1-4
CASSAWGTNEKLFF
TGTGCCAGCAGCGCGTGGGGAACTAATGAAAAACTGTTTTTT
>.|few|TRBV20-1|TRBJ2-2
CSAEEAGELFF
TGCAGTGCTGAGGAGGCCGGGGAGCTGTTTTTT
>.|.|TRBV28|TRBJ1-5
CASRGLYSNQPQHF
TGTGCCAGCCGTGGGCTTTATAGCAATCAGCCCCAGCATTTT
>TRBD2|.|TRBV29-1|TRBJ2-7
CSVRLAGPYEQYF
TGCAGCGTGAGGCTAGCGGGACCCTACGAGCAGTACTTC
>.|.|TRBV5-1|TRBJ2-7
CASSLDFGAEQYF
TGCGCCAGCAGCTTGGATTTTGGTGCCGAGCAGTACTTC
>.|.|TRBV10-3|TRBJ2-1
CAISESLRFEQFF
TGTGCCATCAGTGAGTCTTTAAGATTTGAGCAGTTCTTC
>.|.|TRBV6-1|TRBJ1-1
CASSEVRAGNTEAFF
TGTGCCAGCAGTGAAGTACGGGCGGGGAACACTGAAGCTTTCTTT